This TCR beta chain was sequenced in a study of blood T cell repertoires in COVID-19. Whole-study context: Sites in the United States, Italy and Spain provided acute and convalescent COVID-19 samples. From T cells, B-cell-depleted T cells, or PBMCs came the material, which was cDNA or gDNA.

In the source study's methods: Reference gene primer amplification gave estimated nucleated cell counts. Some clones are missing from TCRdb's copy, which holds only in-frame ones; the method was immunoSEQ multiplex PCR. V and J calls plus clone size are reproduced from that table; the DNA served to infer D and trimming. The profile shows approximately 260,000 clones, 75% to 90% of them singletons. This clone was observed a few times. CDR3 length: 14 amino acids. In germline, CDR1 is SGDLS, CDR2 YYNGEE. V gave up 0 bases and J gave up 3 bases, with 6 bases separating them. The sample taken for sequencing was peripheral blood. J is TRBJ2-2 and V is TRBV9; D remains ambiguous. The origin of this receptor is a man in his sixties who had recovered from COVID-19. CDR3 nucleotides: TGTGCCAGCAGCGTAGTTCCGGACACCGGGGAGCTGTTTTTT. This encodes CASSVVPDTGELFF.